The clone carrying this T cell receptor beta chain was seen a handful of times. Its target is not known. There are 12 residues in the CDR3. The germline V and J ends were trimmed by 2 bases and 8 bases, with 9 bases remaining between them. Looked up from germline, CDR1 is MNHNY and CDR2 is SVGAGI (reference sequence). Using its own MiXCR run on the 5' RACE reads, TCRdb lists one record per CDR3 protein. The repertoire consists of roughly 97,000 distinct CDR3 sequences, with almost 8.5% occurring once and the leading ten covering approximately 9.9%. This sample stems from a study of CD8 T cells in ankylosing spondylitis. Overall study results and limits: Disease-associated clones were CD8+ and fairly uncommon in peripheral blood. Reactive arthritis synovial fluid and blood were previously reported to contain some motif variants. A motif of 7 to 9 highly homologous TCR beta variants was seen as apparently characteristic of ankylosing spondylitis blood. Researchers reportedly found disease-linked clones significantly enriched in matched ankylosing spondylitis synovial fluid.

The receptor was derived from a male donor with ankylosing spondylitis or in good health (not recorded which). This sequence joins TRBV6-6 and TRBJ1-1; D is unclear. The sequencing input was blood, either unsorted or a sorted T cell fraction (not recorded which). Here the CDR3 reads CASSYPWQEAFF. The CDR3 nucleotides read TGTGCCAGCAGTTACCCCTGGCAAGAAGCTTTCTTT.